Below, 26 T cell receptor beta chains from the same sample are listed, as sequenced in a study of blood T cell repertoires in COVID-19. Sequenced by immunoSEQ multiplex PCR; TCRdb stores in-frame clones only, minus some. The sample carries under 150,000 clones, 70% to 90% recorded once. Sequencing was performed on peripheral blood. The receptors were gathered from a woman in her 70s who had recovered from COVID-19.

This clone came up once. For the CDR3, the DNA is TGCGCCAGCAGCTTGCGAAATAGCGGGGGGGACACAGATACGCAGTATTTT. Protein product: CASSLRNSGGDTDTQYF. The chain links TRBV5-1 to TRBJ2-3, with 11 bases matching TRBD2. Germline CDR1 is SGHRS and CDR2 is YFSETQ. V shed 1 base and J 2 bases; nucleotides not matched to a gene: 6. The CDR3 consists of 17 residues.

As regards this clone: The junction does not match germline at one end; this may be a read error. The same CDR3 arises from other DNA sequences in this sample as well. The chain recombines TRBV19 with TRBJ1-5, with 11 positions matching TRBD1. CDR1 is LNHDA and CDR2 is SQIVND in the germline V gene (reference sequence). The CDR3 runs to 18 residues. CDR3 in DNA: TGTGCCAGTAGTATGGAGTTCGGGGACAGGGGGAGCAACCAGCCCCAGCATTTT. Translated: CASSMEFGDRGSNQPQHF.

The chain combines TRBV27 with TRBJ2-3; the D gene is possibly TRBD2 (6 bases). V shed 6 bases and J shed 2 bases, with 15 bases lying between them. This CDR3 contains 15 residues. CDR1 MNHEY and CDR2 SMNVEV come from the germline V gene (reference sequence). CDR3 residues: CASSTLATLTDTQYF. The CDR3, as DNA: TGTGCCAGCAGCACCCTAGCGACACTCACAGATACGCAGTATTTT.

The V call is TRBV28, the J call TRBJ1-6, with D unresolved. This CDR3 comprises 15 residues. Germline V gene data show CDR1 as MDHEN and CDR2 as SYDVKM. The V end lost 5 bases, the J end lost 10 bases, and 18 bases lay between the germline ends. The CDR3 DNA sequence: TGTGCCAGCAGTCCTTCACCCCGCGGGTTGTCACCCCTCCACTTT. Residues: CASSPSPRGLSPLHF.

The chain uses TRBV7-9 and TRBJ2-5; 8 bases are a match to TRBD1. Germline values: CDR1 SEHNR, CDR2 FQNEAQ (reference sequence). The J segment lost 1 base and the V segment lost 5 bases, leaving 9 bases of the junction unmatched. CDR3 length: 16 amino acids. CDR3 DNA: TGTGCCAGCAGCGCGCTCATCCAGGGGGCCCAAGAGACCCAGTACTTC. It specifies CASSALIQGAQETQYF. Combining the CDR3 with reference TRBV7-9 and TRBJ2-5 gives the whole variable domain DTGVSQNPRHKITKRGQNVTFRCDPISEHNRLYWYRQTLGQGPEFLTYFQNEAQLEKSRLLSDRFSAERPKGSFSTLEIQRTEQGDSAMYLCASSALIQGAQETQYFGPGTRLLVL.

The rearrangement joins TRBV5-6 to TRBJ2-7; 8 bases line up with TRBD1. The CDR3 extends over 16 amino acids. CDR1 is SGHDT and CDR2 is YYEEEE in the germline V gene. J was trimmed by 5 bases and V by 3 bases; bases with no gene match: 13. The CDR3 region has the DNA TGTGCCAGCAGCTCTATTCGGACAGGGAGAATCCACGAGCAGTACTTC. It translates to CASSSIRTGRIHEQYF.

V is TRBV6-1 and J is TRBJ2-1; D might be TRBD1 (6 bases). The CDR3 covers 16 residues. Trimming cost V 4 bases and J 4 bases, with 17 bases left between them. Per germline, CDR1 MNHNS and CDR2 SASEGT. CDR3 amino acids: CASSARDRNPYNEQFF. In DNA form, the CDR3 reads TGTGCCAGCAGTGCCCGAGACAGGAACCCTTACAATGAGCAGTTCTTC.

This clone came up a few times. This chain connects TRBV3-1 (or the pseudogene TRBV3-2) to TRBJ1-1; tentative D call: TRBD1 (5 bases). Germline CDR1 and CDR2: LGHDT and YNNKEL (reference sequence). Trimming took 2 bases from V and 5 from J, leaving 15 bases between them. The CDR3 has 15 amino acids. The CDR3: CASSQSDARGTEAFF. Here the CDR3 DNA reads TGTGCCAGCAGCCAATCGGACGCTAGGGGTACTGAAGCTTTCTTT.

The J gene is TRBJ2-7, the V gene TRBV7-2; TRBD2 might be the D (7 bases). This CDR3 is 14 amino acids long. From germline, CDR1 is SGHTA and CDR2 FQGNSA. V lost 4 bases and J 2 bases, leaving 12 bases between the germline ends. The CDR3 protein is CASSWGGGAYEQYF. In nucleotides, the CDR3 is TGTGCCAGCAGCTGGGGCGGGGGCGCCTACGAGCAGTACTTC.

The chain recombines TRBV4-3 with TRBJ1-2; tentative D call: TRBD1 (6 bases). The CDR3 loop spans 15 amino acids. In germline, CDR1 is LGHNA, CDR2 YSLEER. V dropped 4 bases and J dropped 4 bases, with 16 bases sitting between them. The chain's CDR3 is CASSRWLQGTYGYTF. CDR3 nucleotide sequence: TGCGCCAGCAGCCGGTGGTTACAGGGAACCTATGGCTACACCTTC.

The V and J genes are TRBV5-4 and TRBJ2-3; 8 nucleotides line up with TRBD2. The CDR3 has 15 residues. The J segment lost 3 bases and the V segment lost 4 bases, leaving 7 bases of the junction unmatched. Germline CDR1 SGHNT, CDR2 YYREEE (reference sequence). CDR3 protein: CASSPSGSLTDTQYF. The CDR3 DNA reads as TGTGCCAGCAGCCCCAGCGGGAGCTTGACAGATACGCAGTATTTT.

This clone was picked up one time. The rearrangement joins TRBV24-1 to TRBJ2-2, with TRBD1 matching over 9 bases. V lost 4 bases and J lost 1; bases outside the gene matches: 6. CDR3 length: 17 amino acids. Germline lookup yields CDR1 KGHDR and CDR2 SFDVKD. CDR3 in DNA: TGTGCCACCAGTGACTGGGGACAGGGAGGGAACACCGGGGAGCTGTTTTTT. Translation gives CATSDWGQGGNTGELFF.

J is TRBJ1-3 and V is TRBV28; 9 bases map to TRBD1. This CDR3 spans 15 amino acids. The germline V gene has CDR1 MDHEN and CDR2 SYDVKM. J gave up 2 bases and V 6 bases, and 5 bases lay outside the gene matches. The CDR3 loop is CASSTTGGAGNTIYF. CDR3 nucleotides: TGTGCCAGCAGCACCACAGGGGGCGCTGGAAACACCATATATTTT. Supplemented by reference TRBV28 and TRBJ1-3, the full variable domain reads DVKVTQSSRYLVKRTGEKVFLECVQDMDHENMFWYRQDPGLGLRLIYFSYDVKMKEKGDIPEGYSVSREKKERFSLILESASTNQTSMYLCASSTTGGAGNTIYFGEGSWLTVV.

The chain uses TRBV6-5 and TRBJ2-1; 8 positions match TRBD2. The CDR3 totals 14 residues. Germline loops: CDR1 MNHEY, CDR2 SVGAGI. The J segment lost 5 bases and the V segment lost 11 bases, leaving 11 bases of the junction unmatched. In nucleotides, the CDR3 is TGTGCCTCCCGTCGGGGGGGCTTGAACAATGAGCAGTTCTTC. Amino acids: CASRRGGLNNEQFF.

This clone showed up just a few times. J is TRBJ1-5 and V is TRBV6-6; no clear D gene. CDR1 is MNHNY and CDR2 is SVGAGI in the germline V gene (reference sequence). The CDR3 has 15 residues. The V and J ends lost 2 bases and 0 bases respectively, with 8 bases between them. The CDR3 is CASSYGPYSNQPQHF. The CDR3 nucleotides read TGTGCCAGCAGTTACGGCCCGTATAGCAATCAGCCCCAGCATTTT.

This chain uses TRBV18 with TRBJ2-7, with a tentative D call TRBD2 (6 bases). The CDR3 covers 15 residues. V was cut by 1 base and J by 6 bases, with 16 bases left in between. Per the germline V gene, CDR1 is KGHSH and CDR2 is LQKENI. The CDR3 spells CASSPLQVEGGEQYF. CDR3 coding DNA: TGTGCCAGCTCACCACTCCAGGTTGAGGGAGGCGAGCAGTACTTC.

The chain has TRBV11-3 and TRBJ2-2, with D maybe TRBD1 (6 bases). V was pared by 2 bases and J by 6 bases, with 7 bases between. Per germline, CDR1 SGHNT and CDR2 YENEEA. CDR3 length equals 13 residues. The CDR3 loop is CASSLNRAGELFF. CDR3 sequence (DNA): TGTGCCAGCAGCTTAAACAGGGCCGGGGAGCTGTTTTTT. The full variable domain, with the rest looked up from reference TRBV11-3 and TRBJ2-2, is EAGVVQSPRYKIIEKKQPVAFWCNPISGHNTLYWYLQNLGQGPELLIRYENEEAVDDSQLPKDRFSAERLKGVDSTLKIQPAELGDSAVYLCASSLNRAGELFFGEGSRLTVL.

V gene TRBV7-9 combines with J gene TRBJ1-1; D remains unclear. This CDR3 has 14 amino acids. Trimming took off 5 bases at V and 0 bases at J, with 10 bases between the two ends. Germline V gene lookup returns CDR1 SEHNR and CDR2 FQNEAQ (reference sequence). The CDR3 DNA reads TGTGCCAGCAGCGGCGGGGTCGTGAACACTGAAGCTTTCTTT. Encoded protein: CASSGGVVNTEAFF.

V gene TRBV11-2 combines with J gene TRBJ2-5; possibly TRBD2 for D (5 bases). The V and J ends lost 0 bases and 1 base respectively, with 6 bases between them. CDR1 SGHAT and CDR2 FQNNGV come from the germline V gene. The CDR3 spans 14 residues. The CDR3 spells CASSLEEVQETQYF. CDR3 nucleotides: TGTGCCAGCAGCTTAGAGGAGGTCCAAGAGACCCAGTACTTC.

The chain combines TRBV29-1 with TRBJ1-1; D call uncertain. V was cut by 7 bases and J by 1 base, with 13 bases left in between. Germline lookup yields CDR1 SQVTM and CDR2 ANQGSEA. The CDR3 loop spans 13 amino acids. CDR3 amino acids: CSANLGGNTEAFF. The CDR3 DNA sequence: TGCAGCGCCAACTTAGGAGGGAACACTGAAGCTTTCTTT.

This clone was picked up a small number of times. J is TRBJ1-5 and V is TRBV19; tentative D call: TRBD1 (6 bases). This CDR3 has 18 amino acids. Trimming cost V 5 bases and J 1 base, with 21 bases left between them. Per germline, CDR1 LNHDA and CDR2 SQIVND (reference sequence). The CDR3 DNA reads TGTGCCAGTAGTCTTATTGCTTGGGGGCCGGGGAGCAATCAGCCCCAGCATTTT. It yields the protein CASSLIAWGPGSNQPQHF. Complete variable domain (other parts from reference TRBV19 and TRBJ1-5): DGGITQSPKYLFRKEGQNVTLSCEQNLNHDAMYWYRQDPGQGLRLIYYSQIVNDFQKGDIAEGYSVSREKKESFPLTVTSAQKNPTAFYLCASSLIAWGPGSNQPQHFGDGTRLSIL.

The count of this clone is one. V usage is TRBV7-8 and J usage is TRBJ2-4; TRBD2 aligns across 7 bases. Germline V gene data show CDR1 as SGHVS and CDR2 as FQNEAQ. V dropped 1 base and J dropped 15; count of bases not matched to a gene: 6. There are 12 residues in the CDR3. The CDR3 loop is CASSLGEGLLYF. The CDR3 bases are TGTGCCAGCAGCTTAGGGGAGGGACTACTGTACTTC.

As regards this clone: Compared with germline, one end of the junction differs, possibly owing to a read error. The rearrangement uses TRBV5-1 and TRBJ1-4; 7 bases agree with TRBD1. This CDR3 has 13 amino acids. The germline V gene has CDR1 SGHRS and CDR2 YFSETQ. The CDR3 protein is CASSLGQGEGENF. CDR3 sequence (DNA): TGCGCCAGCAGCTTGGGACAGGGTGAGGGGGAAAATTTT.

The chain employs TRBV3-1 (or the pseudogene TRBV3-2) and TRBJ2-1; tentative D call: TRBD2 (7 bases). V was clipped by 1 base and J by 6 bases, with 19 bases between them. The CDR3 is 17 amino acids. The germline V gene encodes CDR1 LGHDT and CDR2 YNNKEL (reference sequence). The CDR3 loop reads CASSQAGGLRDRNEQFF. The DNA for the CDR3 is TGTGCCAGCAGCCAAGCCGGGGGGCTTCGCGACCGCAATGAGCAGTTCTTC.

This chain connects TRBV5-4 to TRBJ2-3; D is possibly TRBD2 (6 bases). CDR3 length: 15 residues. In germline, CDR1 is SGHNT, CDR2 YYREEE (reference sequence). V lost 4 bases and J lost 2, with 14 bases in between. The CDR3 DNA follows: TGTGCCAGCAGCAGGAGGGAGGAGAACACAGATACGCAGTATTTT. Translated, it gives CASSRREENTDTQYF. The whole variable domain, filled in from reference TRBV5-4 and TRBJ2-3, reads ETGVTQSPTHLIKTRGQQVTLRCSSQSGHNTVSWYQQALGQGPQFIFQYYREEENGRGNFPPRFSGLQFPNYSSELNVNALELDDSALYLCASSRREENTDTQYFGPGTRLTVL.

The chain recombines TRBV5-1 with TRBJ1-2; TRBD1 might be the D (5 bases). Looked up from germline, CDR1 is SGHRS and CDR2 is YFSETQ. V was trimmed by 2 bases and J by 8 bases, leaving 10 bases between them. The CDR3 consists of 12 residues. In nucleotides, the CDR3 is TGCGCCAGCAGCTTATCGGGGGAGGGCTACACCTTC. It codes for CASSLSGEGYTF.